This T cell receptor (beta chain) was identified during a study of shared clonotypes between healthy human individuals. Trimming stripped 2 bases from V and 7 bases from J, with 8 bases between. This CDR3 is built from 12 residues. Germline CDR1 is SGHTA and CDR2 is FQGTGA. Study donors comprised healthy, HIV-negative adults devoid of recent acute infection or vaccination. From CD4+ cells came CD45RA+ naive and CD45RA-negative memory subsets. Genomic DNA of each subset was evenly split across several immunoSEQ plates. Original methodology: ImmunoSEQ output lacked quality scores and full-length reads, limiting matched filtering. Clones were sequenced by immunoSEQ multiplex PCR, and TCRdb holds only the in-frame ones, with some missing. V and J calls and clone size are those listed in that table; D and trimming were worked out from the DNA. This sample carries a few million clones, around 93% of them seen once, and the ten largest clones take about 0.36%.

The chain uses TRBV7-3 and TRBJ1-1; D is possibly TRBD1 (5 bases). This sequence originates from a man between 18 and 35 years old in good health. Some clones in this sample may be carry-over from other donors' samples. The sequenced sample consisted of naive CD4+ T cells from PBMCs. Subset in this sample: CD45RA+ positively selected. The CDR3 DNA is TGTGCCAGCAGCTTACAGGGTCTTGAAGCTTTCTTT. Translation gives CASSLQGLEAFF.